A selection of T cell receptor beta chains follows, all from one sample in a study of cytomegalovirus exposure and HLA in healthy donors. The table came from immunoSEQ multiplex PCR; TCRdb's copy has only in-frame clones and leaves some out. There are fewer than 65,000 clones in the sample; roughly nine tenths occur only once, and 15% lies in the top ten. Input material: PBMCs. The receptors originated from a woman aged 18 to 35 in good health and CMV-seronegative. Both conserved end residues are part of each CDR3. The D gene is left open where the match is weak.

CDR3	V	J	D
CASSLARQGVGTDTQYF	TRBV11-2	TRBJ2-3	TRBD1
CGRIDESSASTSQTYGYTF	TRBV8-2	TRBJ1-2	.
CASSRDRVEEKLFF	TRBV5-1	TRBJ1-4	TRBD1
CASSVGGVGGTEAFF	TRBV9	TRBJ1-1	.
CAWSVMSSGRFGETQYF	TRBV30	TRBJ2-5	TRBD2
CASSLGQGVGNTIYF	TRBV4-1	TRBJ1-3	TRBD1
CASSLGQEFYNEQFF	TRBV7-9	TRBJ2-1	TRBD1
CASSPPRVTGELFF	TRBV18	TRBJ2-2	.
CASSFPGVVSYNEQFF	TRBV27	TRBJ2-1	.
CATSFGGAGYTF	TRBV6-1	TRBJ1-2	.
CASSQRTAGGELFF	TRBV4-3	TRBJ2-2	.
CASSSGQGDYEQYF	TRBV7-8	TRBJ2-7	TRBD1
CASSAGQVTEAFF	TRBV6-1	TRBJ1-1	TRBD1
CASSPSGHNTGELFF	TRBV9	TRBJ2-2	.
CASSLLGQGRNTEAFF	TRBV28	TRBJ1-1	TRBD1